A selection of T cell receptor beta chains follows, all from one sample in a study of PD-L1 blockade in urothelial cancer. This table comes from immunoSEQ multiplex PCR, and its TCRdb copy is limited to in-frame clones, with some not included. This sample yields over 25,000 clones, of which about four fifths are seen a single time; around 3.4% belongs to the top ten. This specimen consisted of PBMCs, obtained around atezolizumab (anti-PD-L1) treatment. These receptors originate from a man in his 70s with urothelial cancer. Both conserved end residues are part of each CDR3. The order of the fields is V gene, D gene, J gene, clone size, CDR3 DNA, CDR3 protein. A D gene is named only where the DNA matches it firmly. Rows may omit the clone size; those that give it use once, few, many or a size class.

TRBV5-5	TRBD1	TRBJ2-5	few	TGTGCCAGCAGCCCCCGACAGGGGCAAGAGACCCAGTACTTC	CASSPRQGQETQYF
TRBV12-5	TRBD2	TRBJ2-3	-	TGTGCTAGTGCCTCCATAGCGGGGTCTAGGACAGATACGCAGTATTTT	CASASIAGSRTDTQYF
TRBV27	TRBD2	TRBJ2-7	-	TGTGCCAGCTCAACCCAGGGGACTAGCGGGTCCTACGAGCAGTACTTC	CASSTQGTSGSYEQYF
TRBV19	-	TRBJ2-1	-	TGTGCCAGACCAATGGACAGGGGGACTAGCTCTGGCAATGAGCAGTTCTTC	CARPMDRGTSSGNEQFF
TRBV9	-	TRBJ2-1	-	TGTGCCAGCAGCAGAGTGGGAGATCGAGGCTACAATGAGCAGTTCTTC	CASSRVGDRGYNEQFF
TRBV4-2	TRBD1	TRBJ2-3	-	TGTGCCAGCAGCCTATCTCGCGGTGGGACAGGGGCCACAGATACGCAGTATTTT	CASSLSRGGTGATDTQYF
TRBV6-6	TRBD1	TRBJ2-1	-	TGTGCCAGCAGTCCGGGACAGGGGTACAATGAGCAGTTCTTC	CASSPGQGYNEQFF
TRBV5-8	-	TRBJ1-5	-	TGTGCCAGCAGCTTGGCGCAGGAAAGTCGGTTGGGCAATCAGCCCCAGCATTTT	CASSLAQESRLGNQPQHF
TRBV27	TRBD1	TRBJ1-5	-	TGTGCCAGCAGTCAGATAGACAGGGGTATTTATCAGCCCCAGCATTTT	CASSQIDRGIYQPQHF
TRBV11-2	-	TRBJ2-4	-	TGTGCCAGCAGCTTATCCGGGACACCGAGAAACATTCAGTACTTC	CASSLSGTPRNIQYF
TRBV4-1	-	TRBJ1-5	-	TGCGCCAGCAAGGTAGCGGGGGAGAGCAATCAGCCCCAGCATTTT	CASKVAGESNQPQHF
TRBV7-3	-	TRBJ2-1	-	TGTGCCAGCAGTAGAATGGCGTCCAGCGAAAATGAGCAGTTCTTC	CASSRMASSENEQFF
TRBV14	-	TRBJ2-7	-	TGTGCCAGCAGCCAAGGGAGGGGGCGGATCCACGAGCAGTACTTC	CASSQGRGRIHEQYF
TRBV28	-	TRBJ1-2	few	TGTGCCAGCAGTTTATGGGCAGGGGACTATGGCTACACCTTC	CASSLWAGDYGYTF
TRBV7-9	-	TRBJ2-7	-	TGTGCCAGCAGCTTAGTGTCCCGCGAGCAGTACTTC	CASSLVSREQYF
TRBV28	-	TRBJ2-6	-	TGTGCCAGCAGTTTTCGGGGGGCTAGGGCCAACGTCCTGACTTTC	CASSFRGARANVLTF
TRBV4-3	-	TRBJ2-2	-	TGCGCCAGCAGCCAAGTCGATCGCGCCGGGGAGCTGTTTTTT	CASSQVDRAGELFF
TRBV19	-	TRBJ1-5	-	TGTGCCAGTAGTATTAGACAGAGCGAGCAATATAGCAATCAGCCCCAGCATTTT	CASSIRQSEQYSNQPQHF
TRBV9	-	TRBJ2-1	-	TGTGCCAGCAGCGTAGCGGCAGGGGGGAAATACAATGAGCAGTTCTTC	CASSVAAGGKYNEQFF
TRBV11-2	TRBD2	TRBJ2-2	-	TGTGCCAGCAGTCAGACTCTAGCGGACACCGGGGAGCTGTTTTTT	CASSQTLADTGELFF
TRBV2	-	TRBJ1-4	-	TGTGCCAGCTCCGACAGGTTAGGAGAAAAACTGTTTTTT	CASSDRLGEKLFF
TRBV19	-	TRBJ2-6	once	TGTGCCAGTAGTCCCGCTCCTAGCTCTGGGGCCAACGTCCTGACTTTC	CASSPAPSSGANVLTF
TRBV7-2	-	TRBJ1-2	-	TGTGCCAGCAGCTTAGTCTCAGGGAACTATGGCTACACCTTC	CASSLVSGNYGYTF
TRBV2	-	TRBJ1-5	-	TGTGCCAGCAGAGCCAGGGTAGGCAATCAGCCCCAGCATTTT	CASRARVGNQPQHF
TRBV9	TRBD1	TRBJ1-2	few	TGTGCCAGCAGCGAGCAGGGGGCTCGAGGCTACACCTTC	CASSEQGARGYTF
TRBV4-3	-	TRBJ2-4	-	TGCGCCAGCAGCCAAGACGCCGGGACAAAGGGCGTCTTTAGGGCCAAAAACATTCAGTACTTC	CASSQDAGTKGVFRAKNIQYF
TRBV5-6	-	TRBJ2-3	-	TGTGCCAGCAGCCCCTTGCGGTTCACAGATACGCAGTATTTT	CASSPLRFTDTQYF
TRBV5-3	-	TRBJ1-5	few	TGTGCCAGAAGCTTGGGGAGGGATCAGCCCCAGCATTTT	CARSLGRDQPQHF
TRBV2	-	TRBJ1-2	-	TGTGCCAGCAGTGAGGGGCGGGGGGCGGCCGGCTACACCTTC	CASSEGRGAAGYTF
TRBV6-5	-	TRBJ1-1	-	TGTGCCAGCAGTTACCGGGGGGGGGAAGCTTTCTTT	CASSYRGGEAFF
TRBV4-1	TRBD1	TRBJ2-7	few	TGCGCCAGCAGCCTCACCGGGACAGGGTACTACGAGCAGTACTTC	CASSLTGTGYYEQYF
TRBV5-4	-	TRBJ1-2	-	TGTGCCAGCAGCTTTCCGGGGGGCGGTAGCTATGGCTACACCTTC	CASSFPGGGSYGYTF
TRBV5-1	TRBD2	TRBJ2-7	-	TGCGCCAGCAGAGGTATCCGCGGGACTAGCAGCCACGAGCAGTACTTC	CASRGIRGTSSHEQYF
TRBV18	-	TRBJ1-3	once	TGTGCCAGCTCACCCCCTAAAGTCTCTGGAAACACCATATATTTT	CASSPPKVSGNTIYF
TRBV7-9	-	TRBJ2-4	-	TGTGCCAGCAGCTTACACCCTAATGAAAACATTCAGTACTTC	CASSLHPNENIQYF
TRBV10-3	-	TRBJ1-2	-	TGTGCCATCAGTGTCTCGGGGGGCCGTGGCTACACCTTC	CAISVSGGRGYTF
TRBV28	-	TRBJ1-3	-	TGTGCCAGCAGTCCGACAATATCATCTGGAAACACCATATATTTT	CASSPTISSGNTIYF
TRBV28	-	TRBJ1-5	-	TGTGCCAGCAGTTTCGCAGTCGGGGTGGGCAATCAGCCCCAGCATTTT	CASSFAVGVGNQPQHF
TRBV20-1	-	TRBJ2-7	-	TGCAGTGCTCCCTCGGGGAACGAGCAGTACTTC	CSAPSGNEQYF
TRBV28	-	TRBJ1-2	-	TGTGCCAGCAGTTATAGAGGGCACTATGGCTACACCTTC	CASSYRGHYGYTF
TRBV18	-	TRBJ1-4	-	TGTGCCAGCTCCCCCGGGGACCGAGGGAGGGGTCGGAATGAAAAACTGTTTTTT	CASSPGDRGRGRNEKLFF
TRBV30	-	TRBJ2-5	-	TGTGCCTGGACACTAGCAGGAGAGACCCAGTACTTC	CAWTLAGETQYF
TRBV14	-	TRBJ2-7	few	TGTGCCAGCAGCCAAGATCGAGCAGGGTTCTACGAGCAGTACTTC	CASSQDRAGFYEQYF
TRBV5-5	-	TRBJ2-2	-	TGTGCCAGCAGTCCTGGGGTGGAGGCCGGGGAGCTGTTTTTT	CASSPGVEAGELFF
TRBV10-3	TRBD1	TRBJ1-4	-	TGTGCCACCGGGACAGCCTCAGGCGAAAAACTGTTTTTT	CATGTASGEKLFF
TRBV30	TRBD1	TRBJ1-2	-	TGTGCCTGGGTGGGGGACAGGGCCTATGGCTACACCTTC	CAWVGDRAYGYTF
TRBV7-9	-	TRBJ2-7	medium-sized	TGTGCCAGCAGCTTAGTTGGGGCAGGCTACTACGAGCAGTACTTC	CASSLVGAGYYEQYF
TRBV28	-	TRBJ1-2	-	TGTGCCAGCAGCCCCAGGGATGGCTACACCTTC	CASSPRDGYTF
TRBV13	-	TRBJ1-1	once	TGTGCCAGCAGCTCCAAGGGGATTTTTCTGCAAGCTTTCTTT	CASSSKGIFLQAFF
TRBV11-2	TRBD1	TRBJ2-3	-	TGTGCCAGCAGCTTGGGACAGGGTGCAGGACCAGATACGCAGTATTTT	CASSLGQGAGPDTQYF
TRBV13	-	TRBJ1-1	-	TGTGCCAGCAGCTCCCGGGGGACTGAAGCTTTCTTT	CASSSRGTEAFF
TRBV6-1	-	TRBJ1-4	-	TGTGCCAGCAGTGGGCTCACGAATGAAAAACTGTTTTTT	CASSGLTNEKLFF
TRBV5-1	TRBD1	TRBJ2-7	few	TGCGCCAGCAGCTGGGGACAGGGTGGCTCCCAGTACTTC	CASSWGQGGSQYF
TRBV11-2	-	TRBJ1-4	-	TGTGCCAGCAGCTTTTACAGGGTTACTAATGAAAAACTGTTTTTT	CASSFYRVTNEKLFF
TRBV5-4	-	TRBJ1-3	large	TGTGCCAGCAGCTTAAACGGTGTTACGTATTTT	CASSLNGVTYF